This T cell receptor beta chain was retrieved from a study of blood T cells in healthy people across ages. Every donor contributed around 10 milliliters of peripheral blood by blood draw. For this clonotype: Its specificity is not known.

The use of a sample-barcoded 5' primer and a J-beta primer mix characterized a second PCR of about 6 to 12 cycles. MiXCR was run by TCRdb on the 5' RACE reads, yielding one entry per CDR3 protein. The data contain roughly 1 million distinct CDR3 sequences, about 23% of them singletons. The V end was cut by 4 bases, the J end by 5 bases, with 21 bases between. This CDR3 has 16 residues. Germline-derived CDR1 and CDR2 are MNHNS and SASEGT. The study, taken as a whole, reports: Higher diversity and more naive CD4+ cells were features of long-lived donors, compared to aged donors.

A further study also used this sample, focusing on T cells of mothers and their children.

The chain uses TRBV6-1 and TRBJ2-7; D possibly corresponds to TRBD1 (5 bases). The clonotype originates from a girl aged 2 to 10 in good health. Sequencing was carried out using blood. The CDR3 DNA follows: TGTGCCAGCAGTGCTCAATGGACAACACCTAACCACGAGCAGTACTTC. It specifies CASSAQWTTPNHEQYF.